The clone carrying this TCR beta chain has only a few counts. Its antigen is undetermined. This sample is drawn from a study of STAT3 mutations in large granular lymphocyte leukemia. Using immunoSEQ multiplex PCR, the repertoire was profiled, and TCRdb retains in-frame clones only, with some absent. The sample includes over 2,500 clones, 43% of them seen just once. Findings and limits, study-wide: Every T-cell large granular lymphocyte leukemia patient had at least one immunodominant TCR beta clonotype.

CDR3 length equals 13 residues. Germline V gives CDR1 SGHRS, CDR2 YFSETQ. The V end lost 3 bases, the J end lost 7 bases, and 8 bases lay between the germline ends. The sequence was obtained from a middle-aged man with T-cell large granular lymphocyte leukemia. Some clones in this sample may be carry-over from other donors' samples. The rearrangement uses TRBV5-1 and TRBJ1-6, with D unresolved. Specimen: peripheral blood mononuclear cells. DNA for the CDR3: TGCGCCAGCAGCTGGGGTTACAATTCACCCCTCCACTTT. Translating it yields CASSWGYNSPLHF.